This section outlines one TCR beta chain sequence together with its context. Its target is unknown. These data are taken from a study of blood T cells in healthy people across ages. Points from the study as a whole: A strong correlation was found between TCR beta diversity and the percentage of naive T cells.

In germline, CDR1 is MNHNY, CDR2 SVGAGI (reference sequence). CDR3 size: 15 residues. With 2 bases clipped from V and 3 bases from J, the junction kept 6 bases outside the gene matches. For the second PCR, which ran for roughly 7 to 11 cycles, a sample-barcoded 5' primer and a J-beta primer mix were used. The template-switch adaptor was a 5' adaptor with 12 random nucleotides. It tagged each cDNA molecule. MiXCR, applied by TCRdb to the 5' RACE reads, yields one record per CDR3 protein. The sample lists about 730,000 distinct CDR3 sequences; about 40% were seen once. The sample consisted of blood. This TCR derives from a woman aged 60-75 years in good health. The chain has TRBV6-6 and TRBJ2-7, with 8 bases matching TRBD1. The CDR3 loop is CASSYGPGQGYEQYF. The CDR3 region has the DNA TGTGCCAGCAGTTACGGGCCCGGACAGGGCTACGAGCAGTACTTC.